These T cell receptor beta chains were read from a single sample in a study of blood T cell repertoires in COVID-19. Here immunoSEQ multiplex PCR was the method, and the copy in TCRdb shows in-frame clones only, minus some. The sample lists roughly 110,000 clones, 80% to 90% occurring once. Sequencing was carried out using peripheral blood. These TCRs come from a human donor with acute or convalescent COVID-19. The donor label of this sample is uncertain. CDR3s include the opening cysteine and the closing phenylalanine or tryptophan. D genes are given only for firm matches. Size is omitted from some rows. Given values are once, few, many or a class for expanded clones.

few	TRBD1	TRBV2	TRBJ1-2	TGTGCCAGCAGCTCTGTGGGACAGGGAGGCAGCTATGGCTACACCTTC	CASSSVGQGGSYGYTF
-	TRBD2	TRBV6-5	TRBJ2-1	TGTGCCAGCAGTTACTCCGGGGGGGGCTCCTACAATGAGCAGTTCTTC	CASSYSGGGSYNEQFF
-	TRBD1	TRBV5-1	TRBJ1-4	TGCGCCAGCAGCCTGGACAGGGGGAATGAAAAACTGTTTTTT	CASSLDRGNEKLFF
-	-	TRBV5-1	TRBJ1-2	TGCGCCAGCAGGACAGCTAACTATGGCTACACCTTC	CASRTANYGYTF
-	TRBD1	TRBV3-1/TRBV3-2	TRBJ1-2	TGTGCCAGCAGCCCCCCCGGGACAGGGGCCAAAGGCTACACCTTC	CASSPPGTGAKGYTF
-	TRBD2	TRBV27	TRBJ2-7	TGTGCCACCAAGGGACTAGCGAATTACGAGCAGTACTTC	CATKGLANYEQYF
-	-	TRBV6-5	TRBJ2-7	TGTGCCAGCAAGAGCGGCCAGAGCTACGAGCAGTACTTC	CASKSGQSYEQYF
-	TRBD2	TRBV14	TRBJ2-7	TGTGCCAGCAGCCGAGGACTAGCCGACGAGCAGTACTTC	CASSRGLADEQYF
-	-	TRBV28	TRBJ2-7	TGTGCCAGCAGCTTAGGGGGGATGTGGTACTTC	CASSLGGMWYF
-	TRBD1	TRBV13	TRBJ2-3	TGTGCCAGCAGTCATCTGAACAGGGGACCCCTAGTCACAGATACGCAGTATTTT	CASSHLNRGPLVTDTQYF
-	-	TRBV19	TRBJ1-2	TGTGCCAGTAGTACCCCATTAGGGGAAGGGAACTATGGCTACACCTTC	CASSTPLGEGNYGYTF
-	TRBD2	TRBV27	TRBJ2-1	TGTGCCAGCAGTTTACGACGAGCGGGAGGGGCGCCTAATGAGCAGTTCTTC	CASSLRRAGGAPNEQFF
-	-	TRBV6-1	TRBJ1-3	TGTGCCAGCAGTGACCTACCTGGAAACACCATATATTTT	CASSDLPGNTIYF
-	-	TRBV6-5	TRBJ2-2	TGTGCCAGCACGGGCGGGCCCTGGGACGGGGAGCTGTTTTTT	CASTGGPWDGELFF
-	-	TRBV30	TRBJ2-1	TGTGCCTGGAGTGTACCAGGTTTTGAGCAGTTCTTC	CAWSVPGFEQFF
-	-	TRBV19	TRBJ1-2	TGTGCCAGTAGTTCCCCCCGAAACAGGGAGAACTCTAACTATGGCTACACCTTC	CASSSPRNRENSNYGYTF
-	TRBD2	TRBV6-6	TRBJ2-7	TGTGCCAGCAGTTACGAAAGAAGCGGGACCTACGAGCAGTACTTC	CASSYERSGTYEQYF
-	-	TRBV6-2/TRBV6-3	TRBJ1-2	TGTGCCAGCAGTTACCAACAGGGCGGTGGCTACACCTTC	CASSYQQGGGYTF
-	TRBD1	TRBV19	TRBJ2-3	TGTGCCAGTAGTAGGGGACAGCTTAGCACAGATACGCAGTATTTT	CASSRGQLSTDTQYF
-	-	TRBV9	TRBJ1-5	TGTGCCAGCAGCGTAACTGGCCAGGGCAATCAGCCCCAGCATTTT	CASSVTGQGNQPQHF
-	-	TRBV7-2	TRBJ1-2	TGTGCCAGCAGCCTAGCTCAGGGGTGGAACTATGGCTACACCTTC	CASSLAQGWNYGYTF
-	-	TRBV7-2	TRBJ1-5	TGTGCCAGCAGCTTAGTAGGGGAGGGTCAGCCCCAGCATTTT	CASSLVGEGQPQHF
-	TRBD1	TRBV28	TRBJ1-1	TGTGCCAGCAGTTTAGCGCAGGGGGTTAAAGCTTTCTTT	CASSLAQGVKAFF
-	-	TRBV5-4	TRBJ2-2	TGTGCCAGCAGCTTGCCAGACAGGCCTAACACCGGGGAGCTGTTTTTT	CASSLPDRPNTGELFF
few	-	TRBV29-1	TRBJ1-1	TGCAGCGTTGTTAAGGGGGGGCAGAACACTGAAGCTTTCTTT	CSVVKGGQNTEAFF
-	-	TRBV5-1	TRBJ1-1	TGCGCCAGCAGCCGTACTAGTACGAACACTGAAGCTTTCTTT	CASSRTSTNTEAFF
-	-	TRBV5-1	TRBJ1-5	TGCGCCAGCAGCTCGACAGGAGGTGTCGGCGAGCCCCAGCATTTT	CASSSTGGVGEPQHF
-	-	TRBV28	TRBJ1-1	TGTGCCAGCAGAGAGACTGCTGACACTGAAGCTTTCTTT	CASRETADTEAFF
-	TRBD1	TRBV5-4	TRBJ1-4	TGTGCCACGTCAACGGGGACAGTCAATGAAAAACTGTTTTTT	CATSTGTVNEKLFF
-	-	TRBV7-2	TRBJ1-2	TGTGCCAGCAGCTTAAACGGGAGATATGGCTACACCTTC	CASSLNGRYGYTF
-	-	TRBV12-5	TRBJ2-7	TGTGCTAGTGGTTTTAACAGCTACGAGCAGTACTTC	CASGFNSYEQYF
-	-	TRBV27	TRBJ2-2	TGTGCCAGCGGAACAGCCGCGAACACCGGGGAGCTGTTTTTT	CASGTAANTGELFF